Below, 27 T cell receptor beta chains from the same sample are listed, as sequenced in a study of T-cell reconstitution after alpha-beta-depleted transplantation in children. Unique molecular identifiers were built into the TCRbeta library. TCRdb independently ran MiXCR on the PCR reads; one entry per CDR3 protein. The sample holds 70,000 to 95,000 distinct CDR3 sequences; 15% to 18% are singletons and the top ten take about 19%. The sample here was PBMCs, mostly from graft donor cells, taken 180 days after TCRalphabeta/CD19-depleted stem cell transplant. These receptor sequences come from a male patient between 2 and 10 years old who had a stem cell transplant for acute lymphoblastic leukemia, so the T cells may come from the graft donor.

This chain connects TRBV27 to TRBJ2-7, with 8 bases matching TRBD1. CDR3 length: 14 amino acids. Germline loops: CDR1 MNHEY, CDR2 SMNVEV (reference sequence). Trimming took 5 bases from V and 7 from J; bases not matched to a gene: 10. CDR3 sequence reads: CASSGRTGQREQYF. For the CDR3, the DNA is TGTGCCAGCAGTGGAAGGACAGGGCAAAGGGAGCAGTACTTC.

This clonotype was counted only a few times. CDR3 nucleotides: TGCAGCGTTAGACAGGGGGCAGAGGAAAAACTGTTTTTT. Its translation is CSVRQGAEEKLFF. The chain carries TRBV29-1 and TRBJ1-4; 10 nucleotides agree with TRBD1. Looked up from germline, CDR1 is SQVTM and CDR2 is ANQGSEA. V lost 5 bases to trimming and J lost 8 bases; unmatched junction nucleotides: 5. The CDR3 loop spans 13 amino acids. The whole variable domain, remainder taken from reference TRBV29-1 and TRBJ1-4, is SAVISQKPSRDICQRGTSLTIQCQVDSQVTMMFWYRQQPGQSLTLIATANQGSEATYESGFVIDKFPISRPNLTFSTLTVSNMSPEDSSIYLCSVRQGAEEKLFFGSGTQLSVL.

V gene TRBV5-1 combines with J gene TRBJ2-1; 11 bases match TRBD2. The germline V gene has CDR1 SGHRS and CDR2 YFSETQ. The CDR3 loop spans 15 amino acids. Trimming at V came to 1 base and at J to 8 bases, leaving 5 bases not matched to a gene. DNA for the CDR3: TGCGCCAGCAGCTTGATGACTAGCGGGGTCTATGAGCAGTTCTTC. This sequence encodes CASSLMTSGVYEQFF.

V is TRBV7-6 and J is TRBJ2-1, with a tentative D call TRBD1 (5 bases). The ends were cut back, 0 bases at V and 4 bases at J, with 16 bases in the middle. CDR3 size: 17 residues. Germline CDR1 reads SGHVS; CDR2 reads FNYEAQ. CDR3 nucleotides: TGTGCCAGCAGCTTAGCGAGAACAGGTTTGTTATACAATGAGCAGTTCTTC. This codes for CASSLARTGLLYNEQFF. Looking up the rest from reference TRBV7-6 and TRBJ2-1 gives the full variable domain: GAGVSQSPRYKVTKRGQDVALRCDPISGHVSLYWYRQALGQGPEFLTYFNYEAQQDKSGLPNDRFSAERPEGSISTLTIQRTEQRDSAMYRCASSLARTGLLYNEQFFGPGTRLTVL.

The V and J genes are TRBV2 and TRBJ1-4; 7 bases fit TRBD1. The CDR3 is made up of 14 amino acids. With 6 bases clipped from V and 5 bases from J, the junction kept 6 bases outside the gene matches. The V gene's germline CDR1 is SNHLY and CDR2 FYNNEI. The CDR3 spells CASRWTGRNEKLFF. The CDR3 DNA sequence: TGTGCCAGCAGGTGGACAGGCCGGAATGAAAAACTGTTTTTT.

This clonotype was picked up a small number of times. The rearrangement uses TRBV20-1 and TRBJ2-5; a weak D match, TRBD1 (5 bases). The CDR3 covers 11 residues. Germline CDR1 and CDR2: DFQATT and SNEGSKA (reference sequence). Deletions cut 3 bases from V and 5 bases from J, with 7 bases between. As DNA, the CDR3 is TGCAGTGCTAGCAAGGGGGAGACCCAGTACTTC. Encoded protein: CSASKGETQYF.

The chain is built from TRBV9 and TRBJ2-3; D is uncertain. CDR3 length equals 13 residues. Germline V gene data show CDR1 as SGDLS and CDR2 as YYNGEE. The V and J ends lost 0 bases and 2 bases respectively, with 4 bases between them. The CDR3 bases are TGTGCCAGCAGCGTAGAATACACAGATACGCAGTATTTT. This gives the protein CASSVEYTDTQYF.

J is TRBJ2-3 and V is TRBV7-2; the D gene is possibly TRBD2 (6 bases). The CDR3 spans 16 residues. The V gene lost 6 bases and the J gene lost 4 bases, with 20 bases spanning the gap. CDR1 and CDR2 from the germline V gene are SGHTA and FQGNSA. The CDR3 is CASSTVGTAGPDTQYF. The CDR3, as DNA: TGTGCCAGCAGTACCGTCGGGACTGCGGGGCCAGATACGCAGTATTTT. The full variable domain, in which reference TRBV7-2 and TRBJ2-3 provide the parts outside the CDR3, is GAGVSQSPSNKVTEKGKDVELRCDPISGHTALYWYRQSLGQGLEFLIYFQGNSAPDKSGLPSDRFSAERTGGSVSTLTIQRTQQEDSAVYLCASSTVGTAGPDTQYFGPGTRLTVL.

This clonotype was observed a handful of times. The chain joins TRBV29-1 to TRBJ2-7, with D possibly TRBD2 on 6 matching bases. The V and J ends lost 6 bases and 1 base respectively, with 13 bases between them. Germline V CDR1 and CDR2: SQVTM, ANQGSEA. The CDR3 is made up of 13 amino acids. The DNA of the CDR3 is TGCAGCGTCCTCCGGGGACTGTCCTACGAGCAGTACTTC. It encodes CSVLRGLSYEQYF.

The sample holds many counts of this clonotype. The DNA of the CDR3 is TGCGCCAGCAGCTTGGAACTAGCAGATAGCACAGATACGCAGTATTTT. Translation: CASSLELADSTDTQYF. This chain connects TRBV5-1 to TRBJ2-3; the D gene is possibly TRBD2 (6 bases). Germline V CDR1 and CDR2: SGHRS, YFSETQ. V was clipped by 0 bases and J by 0 bases, with 11 bases between them. The CDR3 has 16 residues.

The chain is built from TRBV10-2 and TRBJ2-4; 9 bases align to TRBD2. Trimming cost V 6 bases and J 5 bases; bases outside gene matches: 5. The CDR3 consists of 14 residues. Germline assignment: CDR1 WSHSY and CDR2 SAAADI. The DNA for the CDR3 is TGCGCCAGCAGCCGCTGGACTAGCGAAAACATTCAGTACTTC. It translates to CASSRWTSENIQYF.

This clonotype was recorded a few times. The chain uses TRBV4-2 and TRBJ2-7, with TRBD2 identical over 8 bases. The trim removed 4 bases at V and 3 bases at J, leaving 2 bases unmatched. Per the germline V gene, CDR1 is LGHNA and CDR2 is YNFKEQ. The CDR3 has 13 residues. The CDR3, as DNA: TGTGCCAGCAGCCCCGGGGGGGGCTACGAGCAGTACTTC. It codes for CASSPGGGYEQYF.

This rearrangement joins TRBV19 to TRBJ1-1, with 7 nucleotides matching TRBD1. Trimming cost V 7 bases and J 0 bases; bases outside gene matches: 5. Germline-derived CDR1 and CDR2 are LNHDA and SQIVND (reference sequence). CDR3 length equals 14 residues. The CDR3 loop is CASKMTGLNTEAFF. CDR3 DNA sequence: TGTGCCAGTAAAATGACAGGGTTGAACACTGAAGCTTTCTTT.

In its sample, this clonotype was seen many times. The chain employs TRBV15 and TRBJ2-5; D remains ambiguous. V dropped 0 bases and J dropped 1 base, with 12 bases sitting between them. The V gene's germline CDR1 is LNHNV and CDR2 YYDKDF (reference sequence). The CDR3 runs to 16 residues. The chain's CDR3 is CATSRDASPGQETQYF. The CDR3, as DNA: TGTGCCACCAGCAGAGATGCGTCTCCGGGCCAAGAGACCCAGTACTTC.

Many counts were recorded for this clonotype. The gene calls are TRBV11-2 and TRBJ2-6, with TRBD2 matching 11 bases. This CDR3 comprises 18 residues. Losses at the gene ends were 5 bases for V and 0 bases for J; bases not matched to a gene: 6. Germline V gene lookup returns CDR1 SGHAT and CDR2 FQNNGV. CDR3 nucleotide sequence: TGTGCCAGCAGCACCCGACTAGCGGGGCTCTCTGGGGCCAACGTCCTGACTTTC. This sequence encodes CASSTRLAGLSGANVLTF.

This chain connects TRBV30 to TRBJ2-7, with 10 bases identical to TRBD1. The CDR3 totals 13 residues. Germline V gives CDR1 GTSNPN, CDR2 SVGIG (reference sequence). The V segment lost 3 bases and the J segment 3 bases; nucleotides outside the gene matches: 2. The CDR3: CAWRGTGDYEQYF. The CDR3 DNA sequence: TGTGCCTGGAGGGGGACAGGGGACTACGAGCAGTACTTC. The variable domain in full, with the rest retrieved from reference TRBV30 and TRBJ2-7, is SQTIHQWPATLVQPVGSPLSLECTVEGTSNPNLYWYRQAAGRGLQLLFYSVGIGQISSEVPQNLSASRPQDRQFILSSKKLLLSDSGFYLCAWRGTGDYEQYFGPGTRLTVT.

This clonotype was seen only a few times. The chain has TRBV12-3 or TRBV12-4 and TRBJ1-1; D gene ambiguous. The ends were cut back, 0 bases at V and 0 bases at J, with 8 bases in the middle. CDR3 length: 15 residues. The CDR3 region has the DNA TGTGCCAGCAGTTTAGCGCAGGTCTTGAACACTGAAGCTTTCTTT. As protein: CASSLAQVLNTEAFF.

The genes are TRBV5-6 and TRBJ2-6; TRBD1 aligns across 9 bases. With 6 bases clipped from V and 1 base from J, the junction kept 8 bases outside the gene matches. The CDR3 runs 17 residues. The germline V gene has CDR1 SGHDT and CDR2 YYEEEE. DNA for the CDR3: TGTGCCAGCATACCGGGACAGGGTTTTTCTGGGGCCAACGTCCTGACTTTC. It encodes CASIPGQGFSGANVLTF.

The rearrangement joins TRBV7-9 to TRBJ2-3; 11 nucleotides match TRBD2. The germline V gene has CDR1 SEHNR and CDR2 FQNEAQ (reference sequence). This CDR3 is built from 16 residues. After removal of 2 bases from V and 5 bases from J, the junction contained 6 bases not matched to a gene. This CDR3 is CASSLIAGGLEDTQYF. In nucleotides, the CDR3 is TGTGCCAGCAGCTTAATAGCGGGGGGGCTGGAAGATACGCAGTATTTT.

Concerning this clonotype itself: A much larger clone sits a single nucleotide away, making a read error possible. The rearrangement links TRBV27 to TRBJ2-3; possible D gene TRBD1, 6 bases. Germline V gene lookup returns CDR1 MNHEY and CDR2 SMNVEV (reference sequence). The V end lost 5 bases, the J end lost 5 bases, and 17 bases lay between the germline ends. The CDR3 is 15 amino acids. CDR3 bases: TGTGCCAGCAGTCCCTGGGGCAAAGGGGGAGATACGCAGTATTTT. Translation gives CASSPWGKGGDTQYF.

Only a few counts were recorded for this clonotype. As DNA, the CDR3 is TGCGCCAGCAGCCAAGACGGCAGGGGCTCTGGAAACACCATATATTTT. Amino acid sequence: CASSQDGRGSGNTIYF. The chain carries TRBV4-3 and TRBJ1-3, with a weak D call TRBD1 (6 bases). The CDR3 has 16 amino acids. The V and J ends lost 0 bases and 0 bases respectively, with 9 bases between them. Germline V gene lookup returns CDR1 LGHNA and CDR2 YSLEER.

This chain links TRBV20-1 with TRBJ2-6; no definite D call. The V and J ends lost 1 base and 1 base respectively, with 8 bases between them. CDR1 and CDR2 from the germline V gene are DFQATT and SNEGSKA (reference sequence). This CDR3 is built from 15 residues. CDR3 bases: TGCAGTGCTAGAGCGGCGAGTTCTGGGGCCAACGTCCTGACTTTC. Encoded protein: CSARAASSGANVLTF.

The CDR3 nucleotides read TGTGCCAGCAGTCATTACGCCAGGGGGTACTCTGGAAACACCATATATTTT. It specifies CASSHYARGYSGNTIYF. V is TRBV12-3 or TRBV12-4 and J is TRBJ1-3, with 7 bases lining up with TRBD1. Trimming took 5 bases from V and 0 from J; bases not matched to a gene: 10. The CDR3 has 17 residues.

The chain links TRBV7-2 to TRBJ2-2; the match to TRBD1 covers 8 bases. J lost 7 bases, V lost 2 bases, and 6 bases had no gene match. Germline V gene data show CDR1 as SGHTA and CDR2 as FQGNSA. The CDR3 totals 15 residues. CDR3 in amino acids: CASSLHGQGGGELFF. DNA for the CDR3: TGTGCCAGCAGCTTACACGGACAGGGTGGCGGGGAGCTGTTTTTT.

The rearrangement uses TRBV4-3 and TRBJ2-2, with D uncertain. The ends were cut back, 4 bases at V and 1 base at J, with 7 bases in the middle. The CDR3 sequence is 14 residues long. CDR1 and CDR2 (germline): LGHNA, YSLEER. The CDR3 nucleotides read TGCGCCAGCAGCCGCGGACGGAACACCGGGGAGCTGTTTTTT. Translated: CASSRGRNTGELFF.

The J gene is TRBJ2-3, the V gene TRBV12-3 or TRBV12-4; D may correspond to TRBD1 or TRBD2 (5 bases each). This CDR3 has 15 amino acids. V was pared by 2 bases and J by 3 bases, with 12 bases between. The CDR3 DNA follows: TGTGCCAGCAGTTTAAACCCCTGGGGGACAGATACGCAGTATTTT. This sequence encodes CASSLNPWGTDTQYF.

In its sample, this clonotype was seen a few times. The chain has TRBV12-3 or TRBV12-4 and TRBJ1-1, with TRBD1 matching 12 bases. The V gene end was trimmed by 4 bases and the J gene end by 10 bases; junction bases not matched to a gene: 7. The CDR3 covers 14 residues. The CDR3 is CASSSGQGAGGAFF. CDR3 sequence (DNA): TGTGCCAGCAGTTCGGGACAGGGGGCCGGTGGAGCTTTCTTT.